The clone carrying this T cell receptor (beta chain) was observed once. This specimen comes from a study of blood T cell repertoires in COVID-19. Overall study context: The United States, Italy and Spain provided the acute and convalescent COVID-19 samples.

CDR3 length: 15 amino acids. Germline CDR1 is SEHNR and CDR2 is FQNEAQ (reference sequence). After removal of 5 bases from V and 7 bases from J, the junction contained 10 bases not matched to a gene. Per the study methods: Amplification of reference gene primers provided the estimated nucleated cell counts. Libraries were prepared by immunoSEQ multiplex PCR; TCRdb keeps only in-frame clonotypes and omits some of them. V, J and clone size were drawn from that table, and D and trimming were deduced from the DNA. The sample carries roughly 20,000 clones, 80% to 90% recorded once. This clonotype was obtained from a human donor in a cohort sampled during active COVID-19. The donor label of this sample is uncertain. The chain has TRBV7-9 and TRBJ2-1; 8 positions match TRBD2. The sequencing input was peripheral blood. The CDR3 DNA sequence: TGTGCCAGCAGCCCACCGGGACTAGAGGGAAATGAGCAGTTCTTC. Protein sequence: CASSPPGLEGNEQFF.